Included here is one T cell receptor beta chain sequence, with context. Its cognate antigen is unknown. Measured with immunoSEQ multiplex PCR; TCRdb has only the in-frame clones, and not every one. The data contain over 110,000 clones, roughly 86% of them singletons. The sample is drawn from a study of cytomegalovirus exposure and HLA in healthy donors. Study-wide results and caveats: Clusters of TCRs from the first cohort tended to co-occur in the 120 or so validation repertoires (as a later analysis found).

The sequenced sample was PBMCs. The receptor was derived from a man aged 18 to 29 in good health and CMV-seropositive.

The CDR3 DNA follows: TGTGCCAGCAGTTTACGGTTACTAGCGGGGGGCAATGAGCAGTTCTTC. Its translation: CASSLRLLAGGNEQFF. The V and J genes are TRBV27 and TRBJ2-1, with 12 bases lining up with TRBD2. Germline assignment: CDR1 MNHEY and CDR2 SMNVEV (reference sequence). CDR3 size: 16 residues. V lost 2 bases and J lost 6; bases outside the gene matches: 5.